Listed below are T cell receptor beta chains from one sample, sequenced in a study of shared clonotypes between healthy human individuals. Produced via immunoSEQ multiplex PCR; TCRdb's table is partial and in-frame only. The data contain around 650,000 clones, about 96% of them singletons. Sequencing used naive CD8+ T cells sorted from blood. These receptors were obtained from a woman aged 25 to 39 in good health. Each CDR3 is given with its conserved first and last residue. The D gene is left open where the match is weak. Clone size, where shown, is once, few, many, or a class for clones that have expanded.

V: TRBV7-6; size: -; J: TRBJ1-1; D: -; CDR3: CASSLQGNTEAFF; DNA: TGTGCCAGCAGCTTACAGGGGAACACTGAAGCTTTCTTT
V: TRBV28; size: -; J: TRBJ2-7; D: -; CDR3: CASSRYGSSYEQYF; DNA: TGTGCCAGCAGTAGGTACGGAAGCTCCTACGAGCAGTACTTC
V: TRBV28; size: -; J: TRBJ2-7; D: TRBD2; CDR3: CASSLPWREGLYEQYF; DNA: TGTGCCAGCAGTTTACCTTGGCGGGAGGGCCTCTACGAGCAGTACTTC
V: TRBV25-1; size: -; J: TRBJ2-5; D: -; CDR3: CARETGPDSPKMETQYF; DNA: TGTGCCAGGGAAACAGGACCCGACTCCCCGAAGATGGAGACCCAGTACTTC
V: TRBV19; size: -; J: TRBJ2-7; D: -; CDR3: CASSIQAAPGEQYF; DNA: TGTGCCAGTAGTATTCAAGCAGCTCCGGGCGAGCAGTACTTC
V: TRBV21-1; size: -; J: TRBJ1-3; D: -; CDR3: CASSKESQGPGNTIYF; DNA: TGTGCCAGCAGCAAAGAGTCGCAGGGTCCTGGAAACACCATATATTTT
V: TRBV5-1; size: -; J: TRBJ1-1; D: -; CDR3: CASSLGRGPWTEAFF; DNA: TGCGCCAGCAGCTTGGGCCGGGGGCCCTGGACTGAAGCTTTCTTT
V: TRBV28; size: -; J: TRBJ1-4; D: -; CDR3: CASSTTGLNEKLFF; DNA: TGTGCCAGCAGCACCACAGGGTTAAATGAAAAACTGTTTTTT
V: TRBV5-5; size: -; J: TRBJ1-1; D: TRBD1; CDR3: CASSLVEGAGEAFF; DNA: TGTGCCAGCAGCTTGGTAGAGGGGGCTGGTGAAGCTTTCTTT
V: TRBV6-1; size: -; J: TRBJ2-7; D: TRBD1; CDR3: CASSEIGGAANEQYF; DNA: TGTGCCAGCAGTGAAATAGGGGGCGCGGCCAACGAGCAGTACTTC
V: TRBV4-1; size: -; J: TRBJ2-2; D: TRBD1; CDR3: CASSLRQGKNTGELFF; DNA: TGCGCCAGCAGCCTACGACAGGGGAAGAACACCGGGGAGCTGTTTTTT
V: TRBV7-9; size: -; J: TRBJ2-1; D: TRBD1; CDR3: CASSRPRGPSHEQFF; DNA: TGTGCCAGCAGCCGCCCCAGGGGGCCGTCTCATGAGCAGTTCTTC
V: TRBV27; size: -; J: TRBJ2-3; D: TRBD2; CDR3: CASSTSGPSGTQYF; DNA: TGTGCCAGCAGCACTAGCGGCCCGTCGGGTACGCAGTATTTT
V: TRBV6-5; size: -; J: TRBJ2-2; D: -; CDR3: CASTGGLYNTGELFF; DNA: TGTGCCAGCACCGGGGGACTCTACAACACCGGGGAGCTGTTTTTT
V: TRBV14; size: once; J: TRBJ2-3; D: TRBD2; CDR3: CASSLLAGVGTDTQYF; DNA: TGTGCCAGCAGCCTGCTAGCGGGAGTGGGAACAGATACGCAGTATTTT
V: TRBV6-5; size: -; J: TRBJ1-1; D: -; CDR3: CASSYSGARDTEAFF; DNA: TGTGCCAGCAGTTACTCGGGGGCGAGGGACACTGAAGCTTTCTTT
V: TRBV12-5; size: -; J: TRBJ2-5; D: -; CDR3: CASGLTQETQYF; DNA: TGTGCTAGTGGTTTGACTCAAGAGACCCAGTACTTC
V: TRBV27; size: once; J: TRBJ2-7; D: -; CDR3: CASRPGTLGEEQYF; DNA: TGTGCCAGCAGGCCCGGGACACTCGGTGAGGAGCAGTACTTC
V: TRBV5-8; size: -; J: TRBJ1-1; D: -; CDR3: CASSGGANTEAFF; DNA: TGTGCCAGCAGCGGCGGCGCGAACACTGAAGCTTTCTTT
V: TRBV6-5; size: -; J: TRBJ2-2; D: TRBD2; CDR3: CASSLAGATGELFF; DNA: TGTGCCAGCAGTCTAGCGGGAGCCACCGGGGAGCTGTTTTTT
V: TRBV15; size: -; J: TRBJ1-4; D: -; CDR3: CATSRSRVVTQPTNEKLFF; DNA: TGTGCCACCAGCAGGTCTCGGGTGGTAACCCAGCCAACTAATGAAAAACTGTTTTTT
V: TRBV6-4; size: -; J: TRBJ2-1; D: TRBD2; CDR3: CASSVRLADDYNEQFF; DNA: TGTGCCAGCAGTGTAAGACTAGCTGACGACTACAATGAGCAGTTCTTC
V: TRBV29-1; size: -; J: TRBJ2-7; D: TRBD1; CDR3: CSVEEPGQGAEQYF; DNA: TGCAGCGTTGAGGAGCCGGGACAGGGGGCCGAGCAGTACTTC
V: TRBV19; size: -; J: TRBJ2-7; D: -; CDR3: CASKGVRPYEQYF; DNA: TGTGCCAGTAAAGGGGTGCGGCCCTACGAGCAGTACTTC
V: TRBV21-1; size: -; J: TRBJ2-6; D: -; CDR3: CASKSGSGANVLTF; DNA: TGTGCCAGCAAGTCAGGGTCTGGGGCCAACGTCCTGACTTTC
V: TRBV2; size: -; J: TRBJ2-1; D: -; CDR3: CASSEQGKNEQFF; DNA: TGTGCCAGCAGTGAACAGGGGAAGAATGAGCAGTTCTTC
V: TRBV18; size: -; J: TRBJ2-7; D: TRBD1; CDR3: CASSPEDRVIFYEQYF; DNA: TGTGCCAGCTCACCAGAGGACAGGGTAATTTTTTACGAGCAGTACTTC
V: TRBV11-3; size: -; J: TRBJ1-1; D: -; CDR3: CASSLGTATEAFF; DNA: TGTGCCAGCAGCTTGGGAACGGCAACTGAAGCTTTCTTT
V: TRBV14; size: -; J: TRBJ2-1; D: -; CDR3: CASSQEGGSSYNEQFF; DNA: TGTGCCAGCAGCCAAGAGGGTGGGAGCTCCTACAATGAGCAGTTCTTC
V: TRBV6-1; size: once; J: TRBJ2-5; D: -; CDR3: CASRSGPGVGETQYF; DNA: TGTGCCAGCAGAAGTGGGCCGGGGGTTGGAGAGACCCAGTACTTC
V: TRBV30; size: once; J: TRBJ2-6; D: -; CDR3: CASQTGGLGANVLTF; DNA: TGTGCCTCGCAAACCGGGGGGCTCGGGGCCAACGTCCTGACTTTC
V: TRBV6-1; size: -; J: TRBJ2-7; D: TRBD1; CDR3: CASSGSGTGGYEQYF; DNA: TGTGCCAGCAGTGGATCGGGGACAGGGGGATACGAGCAGTACTTC
V: TRBV6-5; size: -; J: TRBJ2-1; D: -; CDR3: CASSYSWGNEQFF; DNA: TGTGCCAGCAGTTACTCATGGGGAAATGAGCAGTTCTTC
V: TRBV28; size: -; J: TRBJ1-1; D: -; CDR3: CASSLGAGGAFF; DNA: TGTGCCAGCAGTTTAGGGGCCGGAGGAGCTTTCTTT
V: TRBV5-4; size: -; J: TRBJ2-7; D: TRBD2; CDR3: CASSLGLAGTYEQYF; DNA: TGTGCCAGCAGCTTGGGTCTAGCGGGGACCTACGAGCAGTACTTC
V: TRBV7-9; size: -; J: TRBJ1-1; D: -; CDR3: CASSLPTSGNTEAFF; DNA: TGTGCCAGCAGTTTACCAACTTCAGGGAACACTGAAGCTTTCTTT
V: TRBV19; size: -; J: TRBJ2-2; D: TRBD2; CDR3: CASSRTGTRGTGELFF; DNA: TGTGCCAGTAGTAGGACTGGGACTAGGGGTACAGGGGAGCTGTTTTTT
V: TRBV6-5; size: -; J: TRBJ1-1; D: TRBD1; CDR3: CASTSTQGATEAFF; DNA: TGTGCCAGCACCTCAACGCAGGGGGCTACTGAAGCTTTCTTT
V: TRBV2; size: -; J: TRBJ2-7; D: TRBD2; CDR3: CASSEGVNGRYEEQYF; DNA: TGTGCCAGCAGTGAAGGGGTTAACGGGAGGTATGAAGAGCAGTACTTC
V: TRBV6-5; size: -; J: TRBJ1-5; D: -; CDR3: CASSTLVDRLEPQHF; DNA: TGTGCCAGCAGTACTTTGGTGGACCGACTGGAGCCCCAGCATTTT
V: TRBV27; size: -; J: TRBJ2-3; D: -; CDR3: CASSLIVRGGSDTQYF; DNA: TGTGCCAGCAGTTTGATTGTGCGGGGCGGATCAGATACGCAGTATTTT
V: TRBV9; size: -; J: TRBJ2-7; D: -; CDR3: CASSVGGEQYF; DNA: TGTGCCAGCAGCGTAGGGGGGGAGCAGTACTTC
V: TRBV25-1; size: -; J: TRBJ2-2; D: TRBD2; CDR3: CASSLAGGTGELFF; DNA: TGTGCCAGCAGTCTAGCGGGAGGCACCGGGGAGCTGTTTTTT
V: TRBV5-8; size: -; J: TRBJ1-2; D: -; CDR3: CASSLFTVNRYGYTF; DNA: TGTGCCAGCAGCTTGTTTACAGTTAATCGATATGGCTACACCTTC
V: TRBV27; size: -; J: TRBJ2-3; D: -; CDR3: CASSFGTSSTDTQYF; DNA: TGTGCCAGCAGTTTCGGGACTTCTAGCACAGATACGCAGTATTTT
V: TRBV14; size: -; J: TRBJ2-1; D: -; CDR3: CASSQVRDPYNEQFF; DNA: TGTGCCAGCAGCCAAGTGAGGGACCCCTACAATGAGCAGTTCTTC
V: TRBV15; size: -; J: TRBJ2-7; D: TRBD2; CDR3: CATSRVKGGDSYEQYF; DNA: TGTGCCACCAGCAGGGTTAAGGGAGGGGACTCCTACGAGCAGTACTTC